Presented here are 2 T cell receptor beta chains from one specimen sequenced in a study of cytomegalovirus exposure and HLA in healthy donors. PCR was performed using 60 Vbeta and 13 Jbeta primers. Produced via immunoSEQ multiplex PCR; TCRdb's table is partial and in-frame only. The table has about 130,000 clones, approximately 61% seen once. Sequences were obtained from PBMCs. These receptor sequences come from a human donor in good health.

This rearrangement joins TRBV6-6 to TRBJ2-4; D uncertain. CDR1 MNHNY and CDR2 SVGAGI come from the germline V gene (reference sequence). The CDR3 is 16 amino acids. V dropped 4 bases and J dropped 5 bases, with 18 bases sitting between them. CDR3 sequence: CASSFGRVETENIQYF. The CDR3 DNA reads TGTGCCAGCAGTTTTGGCCGGGTGGAGACGGAAAACATTCAGTACTTC.

This chain links TRBV11-2 with TRBJ2-7; 12 positions match TRBD1. V shed 4 bases and J 4 bases; nucleotides not matched to a gene: 5. Germline CDR1 SGHAT, CDR2 FQNNGV. The CDR3 has 15 amino acids. The CDR3 coding sequence is TGTGCCAGCAGCTCCGCGGGACAGGGGGCGTACGAGCAGTACTTC. Amino acids: CASSSAGQGAYEQYF.